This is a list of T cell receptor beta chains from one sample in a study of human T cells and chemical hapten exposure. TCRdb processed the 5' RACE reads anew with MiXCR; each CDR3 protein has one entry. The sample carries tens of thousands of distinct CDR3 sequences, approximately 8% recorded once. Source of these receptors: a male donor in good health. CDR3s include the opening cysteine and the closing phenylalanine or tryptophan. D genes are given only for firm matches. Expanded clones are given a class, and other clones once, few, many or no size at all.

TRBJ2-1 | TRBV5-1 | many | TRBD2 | CASSLERGVIANEQFF | TGCGCCAGCAGCTTGGAGCGGGGGGTTATCGCCAATGAGCAGTTCTTC
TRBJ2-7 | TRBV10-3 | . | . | CAVANRTYEQYF | TGTGCCGTCGCAAACCGGACTTACGAGCAGTACTTC
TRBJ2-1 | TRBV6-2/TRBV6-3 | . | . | CASREEYNEQFF | TGTGCCAGCAGGGAGGAATACAATGAGCAGTTCTTC
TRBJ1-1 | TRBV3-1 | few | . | CASSQSTAEAFF | TGTGCCAGCAGCCAGTCGACGGCTGAAGCTTTCTTT
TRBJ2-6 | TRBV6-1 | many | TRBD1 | CASSATTGSGANVLTF | TGTGCCAGCAGTGCAACGACAGGGTCCGGGGCCAACGTCCTGACTTTC
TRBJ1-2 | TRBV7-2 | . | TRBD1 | CASSLVTGGIYGYTF | TGTGCCAGCAGCTTAGTCACAGGGGGCATCTATGGCTACACCTTC
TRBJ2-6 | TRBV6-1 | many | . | CASSSLGLSGANVLTF | TGTGCCAGCAGTAGTCTAGGCCTCTCTGGGGCCAACGTCCTGACTTTC
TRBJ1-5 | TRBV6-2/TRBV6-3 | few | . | CASSRIAGAVAGNQPQHF | TGTGCCAGCAGTCGGATCGCGGGCGCTGTGGCAGGGAATCAGCCCCAGCATTTT
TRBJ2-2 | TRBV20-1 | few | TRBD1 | CSARAFNRDRDNTGELFF | TGCAGTGCTAGAGCCTTTAACCGGGACAGGGATAACACCGGGGAGCTGTTTTTT
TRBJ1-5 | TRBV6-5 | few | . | CASSYAGTSNQPQHF | TGTGCCAGCAGTTACGCAGGGACTAGCAATCAGCCCCAGCATTTT
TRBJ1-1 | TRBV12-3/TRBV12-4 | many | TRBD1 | CASSFPTGREAFF | TGTGCCAGCAGTTTTCCGACAGGGCGCGAAGCTTTCTTT
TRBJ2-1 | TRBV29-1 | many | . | CSAGGLVTFF | TGCAGCGCCGGGGGGCTAGTAACGTTCTTC
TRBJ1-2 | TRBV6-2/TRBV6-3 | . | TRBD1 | CASSNQAPLQGTTNYGYTF | TGTGCCAGCAGTAACCAGGCCCCACTACAGGGGACGACTAACTATGGCTACACCTTC
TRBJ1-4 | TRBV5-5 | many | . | CASSLFSGVDEKLFF | TGTGCCAGCAGCTTATTCTCGGGGGTGGATGAAAAACTGTTTTTT
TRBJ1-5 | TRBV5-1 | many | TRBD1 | CASSLDGTVNQPQHF | TGCGCCAGCAGCTTGGACGGGACAGTCAATCAGCCCCAGCATTTT
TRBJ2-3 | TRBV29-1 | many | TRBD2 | CSVVFLLAGSTQYF | TGCAGCGTTGTTTTCTTGCTAGCGGGGAGTACGCAGTATTTT